These 30 T cell receptor beta chains were all obtained from the same sample, sequenced in a study of CD8+ T cells in alopecia areata. Sequencing relied on a cDNA template that was reverse transcribed from extracted RNA. The protocol was immunoSEQ multiplex PCR, while the TCRdb copy is restricted to in-frame clones and leaves out a portion. The sample has 110,000 to 150,000 clones; around 62% are singletons. Sequencing was performed on CD8+ T cells sorted from blood. These receptors were collected from a human donor in good health.

This clone was seen a single time. V and J are TRBV29-1 and TRBJ2-7; the D gene is possibly TRBD1 (6 bases). The CDR3 runs 13 residues. Germline-derived CDR1 and CDR2 are SQVTM and ANQGSEA. Deletions cut 1 base from V and 3 bases from J, with 10 bases between. The DNA for the CDR3 is TGCAGCGTTGAAGGCGGACAGAACTACGAGCAGTACTTC. Translation gives CSVEGGQNYEQYF.

The V call is TRBV5-6, the J call TRBJ2-7; 12 nucleotides align to TRBD2. The CDR3 contains 16 residues. The germline CDR1 and CDR2 sequences are SGHDT and YYEEEE. Trimming at V came to 4 bases and at J to 3 bases, leaving 8 bases not matched to a gene. The CDR3 DNA follows: TGTGCCAGCAGCCAACTAGCGGGAGGACGACACTACGAGCAGTACTTC. Translation gives CASSQLAGGRHYEQYF.

The chain employs TRBV6-5 and TRBJ2-5; 7 positions agree with TRBD2. Germline V CDR1 and CDR2: MNHEY, SVGAGI. The V gene end was trimmed by 4 bases and the J gene end by 7 bases; junction bases not matched to a gene: 0. This CDR3 contains 11 residues. The CDR3 coding sequence is TGTGCCAGCAGTTCGGGGGGGACCCAGTACTTC. Translating gives CASSSGGTQYF.

V usage is TRBV29-1 and J usage is TRBJ2-7, with 7 positions matching TRBD1. V lost 5 bases to trimming and J lost 5 bases; unmatched junction nucleotides: 9. This CDR3 is built from 13 residues. The germline gives CDR1 SQVTM, CDR2 ANQGSEA. CDR3 amino acids: CSVSPGTANEQYF. CDR3 nucleotides: TGCAGCGTTTCCCCCGGGACAGCCAACGAGCAGTACTTC.

This clone has more than one count but fewer than ten. The chain has TRBV29-1 and TRBJ2-1, with 9 nucleotides matching TRBD2. CDR1 and CDR2 (germline): SQVTM, ANQGSEA. V gave up 4 bases and J gave up 2 bases; unmatched junction bases: 3. The CDR3 totals 14 residues. The CDR3 region is CSVGSGRTYNEQFF. For the CDR3, the DNA is TGCAGCGTTGGAAGCGGGAGGACCTACAATGAGCAGTTCTTC.

V and J are TRBV29-1 and TRBJ2-3, with D unresolved. Germline V gene lookup returns CDR1 SQVTM and CDR2 ANQGSEA. Trimming took 3 bases from V and 0 from J, leaving 10 bases between them. This CDR3 is 14 amino acids long. The CDR3 DNA reads TGCAGCGTTGATTTAGGGTCTAGCACAGATACGCAGTATTTT. As protein: CSVDLGSSTDTQYF.

This clone was observed a few times. This chain joins TRBV11-2 and TRBJ2-7; D not certain. Germline loops: CDR1 SGHAT, CDR2 FQNNGV. The CDR3 totals 13 residues. V lost 1 base and J lost 2, with 6 bases in between. CDR3 sequence: CASSLAGAYEQYF. DNA of the CDR3: TGTGCCAGCAGCTTAGCAGGAGCCTACGAGCAGTACTTC.

The rearrangement joins TRBV29-1 to TRBJ2-7, with 13 positions matching TRBD2. In germline, CDR1 is SQVTM, CDR2 ANQGSEA. CDR3 size: 14 residues. V was pared by 4 bases and J by 3 bases, with 3 bases of the junction left unmatched. CDR3 nucleotide sequence: TGCAGCGTTGTAGGACTAGCGGGAGTCTACGAGCAGTACTTC. This encodes CSVVGLAGVYEQYF.

CDR3 residues: CASCSGSSYEQYF. The CDR3 DNA sequence: TGTGCCAGCTGCAGCGGGAGCTCCTACGAGCAGTACTTC. The rearrangement uses TRBV27 and TRBJ2-7, with 8 positions matching TRBD2. J lost 0 bases, V lost 8 bases, and 3 bases had no gene match. CDR1 and CDR2 from the germline V gene are MNHEY and SMNVEV (reference sequence). The CDR3 spans 13 residues.

This clone has just a few counts. The rearrangement joins TRBV6-5 to TRBJ1-2, with D tentatively TRBD1 (6 bases). V was shortened by 7 bases and J by 6 bases, with 18 bases between the two germline ends. The germline V gene encodes CDR1 MNHEY and CDR2 SVGAGI. CDR3 size: 14 residues. The CDR3 reads CASIPIPGADGYTF. The CDR3 DNA sequence: TGTGCCAGCATCCCAATCCCGGGGGCGGATGGCTACACCTTC.

This clone turned up a few times. The rearrangement links TRBV29-1 to TRBJ1-1; D is unresolved. The CDR3 runs 12 residues. Germline V gene sequence: CDR1 SQVTM, CDR2 ANQGSEA. Between the trimmed V and J ends, which lost 7 bases and 3 bases, there was a span of 12 bases. CDR3 protein: CSATIADTEAFF. CDR3 nucleotides: TGCAGCGCCACTATAGCGGACACTGAAGCTTTCTTT. Full variable domain (rest looked up from reference TRBV29-1 and TRBJ1-1): SAVISQKPSRDICQRGTSLTIQCQVDSQVTMMFWYRQQPGQSLTLIATANQGSEATYESGFVIDKFPISRPNLTFSTLTVSNMSPEDSSIYLCSATIADTEAFFGQGTRLTVV.

This clone has only a few counts. The V and J genes are TRBV29-1 and TRBJ2-7; TRBD2 agrees at 10 bases. CDR3 length: 12 residues. Per the germline V gene, CDR1 is SQVTM and CDR2 is ANQGSEA. V trimming: 4 bases; J trimming: 5 bases; junction bases outside the gene matches: 2. CDR3 DNA sequence: TGCAGCGTTGCCCTAGCGGGAGACGAGCAGTACTTC. Protein: CSVALAGDEQYF.

The chain is built from TRBV25-1 and TRBJ2-1, with TRBD2 matching over 7 bases. The J segment lost 0 bases and the V segment lost 4 bases, leaving 9 bases of the junction unmatched. This CDR3 comprises 17 residues. Germline CDR1 reads MGHDK; CDR2 reads SYGVNS. CDR3 in amino acids: CASSGISSGSSYNEQFF. In nucleotides, the CDR3 is TGTGCCAGCAGTGGTATATCTAGCGGAAGCTCCTACAATGAGCAGTTCTTC. The full variable domain, its missing parts supplied by reference TRBV25-1 and TRBJ2-1, is EADIYQTPRYLVIGTGKKITLECSQTMGHDKMYWYQQDPGMELHLIHYSYGVNSTEKGDLSSESTVSRIRTEHFPLTLESARPSHTSQYLCASSGISSGSSYNEQFFGPGTRLTVL.

The V call is TRBV5-1, the J call TRBJ2-7; 7 bases fit TRBD2. Germline-derived CDR1 and CDR2 are SGHRS and YFSETQ. Unmatched junction bases numbered 16, after V lost 0 bases and J lost 1 base. This CDR3 spans 19 amino acids. CDR3 region: CASSLGVIGGRGISYEQYF. Written as DNA, the CDR3 is TGCGCCAGCAGCTTGGGAGTAATCGGCGGGAGAGGGATTTCCTACGAGCAGTACTTC.

The gene calls are TRBV30 and TRBJ2-7; TRBD2 matches 15 bases. Trimming at V came to 0 bases and at J to 5 bases, leaving 11 bases not matched to a gene. The germline CDR1 and CDR2 sequences are GTSNPN and SVGIG (reference sequence). The CDR3 covers 18 residues. This chain's CDR3 is CAWSVARTSGRAPHEQYF. CDR3 coding DNA: TGTGCCTGGAGTGTAGCCAGGACTAGCGGGAGGGCCCCCCACGAGCAGTACTTC. Using reference TRBV30 and TRBJ2-7 for the parts outside the CDR3, the full variable domain is SQTIHQWPATLVQPVGSPLSLECTVEGTSNPNLYWYRQAAGRGLQLLFYSVGIGQISSEVPQNLSASRPQDRQFILSSKKLLLSDSGFYLCAWSVARTSGRAPHEQYFGPGTRLTVT.

The chain carries TRBV29-1 and TRBJ2-7, with 12 nucleotides matching TRBD2. CDR3 length: 18 residues. In germline, CDR1 is SQVTM, CDR2 ANQGSEA. V lost 7 bases, J lost 5 bases, and 21 bases stayed unmatched. The CDR3 sequence is CSAWTSGTRSPNVDEQYF. The DNA for the CDR3 is TGCAGCGCCTGGACTAGCGGGACTAGATCACCCAACGTGGACGAGCAGTACTTC.

The V call is TRBV29-1, the J call TRBJ2-1; D might be TRBD2 (6 bases). The CDR3 sequence is 16 residues long. V shed 0 bases and J shed 2 bases, with 14 bases lying between them. The germline V gene encodes CDR1 SQVTM and CDR2 ANQGSEA. The CDR3 region is CSVEDSAGLTYNEQFF. CDR3 bases: TGCAGCGTTGAAGATTCCGCGGGACTCACCTACAATGAGCAGTTCTTC.

J is TRBJ2-7 and V is TRBV27; 12 nucleotides match TRBD2. Trimming took 8 bases from V and 5 from J; bases not matched to a gene: 1. This CDR3 comprises 12 residues. CDR1 and CDR2 (germline): MNHEY, SMNVEV (reference sequence). In DNA, the CDR3 is TGTGCCAGCCGGACTAGCGGGGACGAGCAGTACTTC. This sequence encodes CASRTSGDEQYF.

This clone turned up a few times. This chain uses TRBV28 with TRBJ2-7; 9 bases are shared with TRBD1. The CDR3 is 16 residues long. CDR1 is MDHEN and CDR2 is SYDVKM in the germline V gene. V lost 8 bases, J lost 1 base, and 12 bases stayed unmatched. For the CDR3, the DNA is TGTGCCAGCTGGGGCCGGGACAGGGTAAAATCCTACGAGCAGTACTTC. Translating it yields CASWGRDRVKSYEQYF.

This clone was observed a few times. The V and J genes are TRBV29-1 and TRBJ2-3; D remains ambiguous. Trimming removed 5 bases from V and 1 base from J, with 10 bases in between. The CDR3 contains 13 residues. Germline assignment: CDR1 SQVTM and CDR2 ANQGSEA. This CDR3 reads CSVPGSGTDTQYF. The CDR3 DNA reads TGCAGCGTTCCGGGCTCGGGCACAGATACGCAGTATTTT.

The chain carries TRBV6-6 and TRBJ1-2, with D tentatively TRBD1 (6 bases). The CDR3 has 15 residues. Per the germline V gene, CDR1 is MNHNY and CDR2 is SVGAGI (reference sequence). The V gene lost 8 bases and the J gene lost 6 bases, with 22 bases spanning the gap. CDR3 DNA sequence: TGTGCCAGCCAAGTTACCGCACAGGGAGACGATGGCTACACCTTC. Residues: CASQVTAQGDDGYTF.

Turning to this clone: Additional DNA sequences in this sample encode the identical CDR3. The V call is TRBV9, the J call TRBJ2-7; TRBD2 agrees at 8 bases. Germline CDR1 reads SGDLS; CDR2 reads YYNGEE. The CDR3 is made up of 13 amino acids. Trimming removed 1 base from V and 3 bases from J; junction bases left unmatched: 0. Here the CDR3 DNA reads TGTGCCAGCAGCGTAACTAGCGGCTACGAGCAGTACTTC. Translation: CASSVTSGYEQYF.

The rearrangement uses TRBV4-2 and TRBJ2-6; no reliable D call. The CDR3 is made up of 15 amino acids. V was clipped by 2 bases and J by 3 bases, with 8 bases between them. Germline CDR1 and CDR2: LGHNA and YNFKEQ. CDR3 in amino acids: CASSQRNDGANVLTF. The CDR3 nucleotides are TGTGCCAGCAGCCAACGGAACGATGGGGCCAACGTCCTGACTTTC.

V gene TRBV4-1 combines with J gene TRBJ2-3, with TRBD1 identical over 9 bases. The trim removed 2 bases at V and 6 bases at J, leaving 9 bases unmatched. The germline V gene has CDR1 MGHRA and CDR2 YSYEKL. The CDR3 extends over 16 amino acids. CDR3 amino acids: CASSQFLPGQGDTQYF. In DNA form, the CDR3 reads TGCGCCAGCAGCCAATTTCTACCCGGACAGGGGGATACGCAGTATTTT.

CDR3 bases: TGTGCCAGCAGGAGGGGTAATCAGCCCCAGCATTTT. Translated, it gives CASRRGNQPQHF. The chain carries TRBV27 and TRBJ1-5; possibly TRBD1 for D (5 bases). V lost 6 bases and J 4 bases, leaving 7 bases between the germline ends. Germline CDR1 and CDR2: MNHEY and SMNVEV (reference sequence). This CDR3 has 12 residues.

This clone occurred once. J is TRBJ2-7 and V is TRBV4-2; 13 bases are a match to TRBD2. This CDR3 spans 20 amino acids. Germline CDR1 LGHNA, CDR2 YNFKEQ. Trimming took 2 bases from V and 2 from J; bases not matched to a gene: 15. In DNA form, the CDR3 reads TGTGCCAGCAGCCAACTCCCCGGACTAGCGGGAGCCTATTGGCCCTACGAGCAGTACTTC. Residues: CASSQLPGLAGAYWPYEQYF.

This clone was observed a few times. V is TRBV29-1 and J is TRBJ2-3; D may match TRBD1 or TRBD2 (5 bases each). The CDR3 extends over 11 amino acids. V lost 3 bases and J lost 10, with 11 bases in between. Germline V CDR1 and CDR2: SQVTM, ANQGSEA. The chain's CDR3 is CSVDTGTPQYF. The CDR3 region has the DNA TGCAGCGTTGATACGGGGACGCCGCAGTATTTT.

This chain joins TRBV7-2 and TRBJ1-1; TRBD1 is a possible D gene (6 bases). From germline, CDR1 is SGHTA and CDR2 FQGNSA. V was clipped by 4 bases and J by 0 bases, with 21 bases between them. The CDR3 contains 18 residues. The CDR3 DNA follows: TGTGCCAGCAGCTACCTACCACGAGGGGGGACCATGAACACTGAAGCTTTCTTT. It translates to CASSYLPRGGTMNTEAFF. The full variable domain, rest sourced from reference TRBV7-2 and TRBJ1-1, is GAGVSQSPSNKVTEKGKDVELRCDPISGHTALYWYRQSLGQGLEFLIYFQGNSAPDKSGLPSDRFSAERTGGSVSTLTIQRTQQEDSAVYLCASSYLPRGGTMNTEAFFGQGTRLTVV.

The chain links TRBV29-1 to TRBJ2-7; no firm D call. CDR1 is SQVTM, CDR2 ANQGSEA, per germline. Trimming took 6 bases from V and 4 from J, leaving 10 bases between them. The CDR3 covers 11 residues. The CDR3 DNA follows: TGCAGCGTCGTATACAATTACGAGCAGTACTTC. Amino acids: CSVVYNYEQYF.

The chain is built from TRBV28 and TRBJ2-2; D is unclear. Per germline, CDR1 MDHEN and CDR2 SYDVKM. V shed 10 bases and J shed 4 bases, with 13 bases lying between them. The CDR3 contains 13 residues. The CDR3 nucleotides read TGTGCCACCCAATTCAGTTCCACCGGGGAGCTGTTTTTT. Its translation is CATQFSSTGELFF.